The next 11 T cell receptor beta chains were all read from a single sample in a study of blood T cells in healthy people across ages. A second roughly 6 to 12 cycle PCR used barcoded and J-beta primers. MiXCR, run by TCRdb on the 5' RACE reads, gives a single entry per CDR3 protein. The profile shows more than 700,000 distinct CDR3 sequences, around 45% of them singletons. Sequenced: blood. These receptor sequences come from a man at least 80 years old in good health.

This clonotype was detected ten times or more. The CDR3 DNA follows: TGTGCCAGCAGCCCGACTCGGAGCTCCTACAATGAGCAGTTCTTC. Translating it yields CASSPTRSSYNEQFF. The J gene is TRBJ2-1, the V gene TRBV7-3; unclear D gene. Trimming removed 5 bases at V and 0 bases at J, with 11 bases between. From germline, CDR1 is SGHTA and CDR2 FQGTGA. This CDR3 is built from 15 residues.

The chain recombines TRBV4-1 with TRBJ2-1; TRBD2 agrees at 7 bases. Germline V gene sequence: CDR1 MGHRA, CDR2 YSYEKL. V dropped 0 bases and J dropped 10; count of bases not matched to a gene: 9. The CDR3 runs to 15 residues. CDR3 region: CASSQDSGGSYEQFF. CDR3 DNA: TGCGCCAGCAGCCAAGACTCGGGAGGTTCCTACGAGCAGTTCTTC.

In regard to this clonotype: Germline is not matched at one junction end, which may reflect a read error. The rearrangement joins TRBV7-2 to TRBJ2-1, with 14 nucleotides matching TRBD2. The germline V gene encodes CDR1 SGHTA and CDR2 FQGNSA. The CDR3 contains 16 residues. For the CDR3, the DNA is TGTGCCAGCAACTTAGGACTAGCGGGAGGTGACAATGAGCAGTTCTTC. Protein: CASNLGLAGGDNEQFF.

Regarding this clonotype: Being one base from a much bigger clone, this may be a read error. This chain connects TRBV27 to TRBJ2-3, with 8 bases fitting TRBD2. The germline V gene has CDR1 MNHEY and CDR2 SMNVEV (reference sequence). CDR3 length: 14 residues. As DNA, the CDR3 is TGTGCCCGCAGTTTTAGCGGGAACACAGATACGCAGTATTTT. This sequence encodes CARSFSGNTDTQYF.

The V gene is TRBV20-1, the J gene TRBJ1-2; D may be TRBD1 (6 bases). This CDR3 is 14 amino acids long. V was shortened by 3 bases and J by 2 bases, with 13 bases between the two germline ends. Per germline, CDR1 DFQATT and CDR2 SNEGSKA (reference sequence). CDR3 protein: CSASRPQGNYGYTF. Written as DNA, the CDR3 is TGCAGTGCTAGTCGCCCCCAGGGGAACTATGGCTACACCTTC.

In its sample, this clonotype was seen a few times. The chain is built from TRBV28 and TRBJ2-3, with 7 bases identical to TRBD2. V gave up 6 bases and J gave up 5 bases; unmatched junction bases: 8. Germline-derived CDR1 and CDR2 are MDHEN and SYDVKM. The CDR3 is 14 residues long. The CDR3 loop is CASSGVGLVDTQYF. CDR3 coding DNA: TGTGCCAGCAGCGGAGTAGGACTAGTAGATACGCAGTATTTT.

This clonotype was seen a few times. The chain combines TRBV7-6 with TRBJ2-1, with 8 bases identical to TRBD1. The junction had 7 bases not matched to a gene; V was cut back by 4 bases and J by 8 bases. The CDR3 covers 14 residues. Germline V lookup: CDR1 SGHVS, CDR2 FNYEAQ. DNA of the CDR3: TGTGCCAGCAGCTCTGAGACAGGGGATGATGAGCAGTTCTTC. As protein: CASSSETGDDEQFF.

The chain recombines TRBV4-2 with TRBJ2-7; possibly TRBD2 for D (5 bases). The J call may be wrong; the DNA end is better matched by TRBJ2-5. In germline, CDR1 is LGHNA, CDR2 YNFKEQ. The CDR3 is 15 residues long. CDR3 in amino acids: CASSQEGGYQETQYF. CDR3 sequence (DNA): TGTGCCAGCAGCCAAGAGGGCGGGTACCAAGAGACCCAGTACTTC.

The chain couples TRBV3-1 to TRBJ2-3; 12 nucleotides agree with TRBD2. CDR3 length equals 19 residues. Germline V lookup: CDR1 LGHDT, CDR2 YNNKEL (reference sequence). The junction had 13 bases not matched to a gene; V was cut back by 0 bases and J by 6 bases. The CDR3 DNA sequence: TGTGCCAGCAGCCAAGAAAGTGTGGGACTAGCGGGCCGAGGGGATACGCAGTATTTT. The encoded protein is CASSQESVGLAGRGDTQYF.

This chain links TRBV7-9 with TRBJ2-1; TRBD2 might be the D (6 bases). V lost 5 bases, J lost 7 bases, and 15 bases lay in between. Germline loops: CDR1 SEHNR, CDR2 FQNEAQ (reference sequence). CDR3 length: 14 residues. As DNA, the CDR3 is TGTGCCAGCAGCCTGGGACTTTCCCTGAATGAGCAGTTCTTC. It encodes CASSLGLSLNEQFF.

Many counts were recorded for this clonotype. This chain connects TRBV7-8 to TRBJ2-6; D gene ambiguous. V was trimmed by 0 bases and J by 0 bases, leaving 9 bases between them. This CDR3 region has 17 residues. Germline CDR1 SGHVS, CDR2 FQNEAQ. CDR3 sequence reads: CASSLAQRHSGANVLTF. The DNA for the CDR3 is TGTGCCAGCAGCTTAGCGCAGCGCCACTCTGGGGCCAACGTCCTGACTTTC.